This is a list of T cell receptor beta chains from one sample in a study of control samples from healthy donors and cancer patients. Sequencing was performed with immunoSEQ multiplex PCR; in TCRdb, only in-frame clones are kept and a portion is missing. The sample holds some 150,000 clones, more than 85% seen once. Sequencing input: blood. The source is a man aged 25 to 40 in good health. CDR3s leave out the opening cysteine and the closing phenylalanine or tryptophan. The order of the fields is V gene, J gene, CDR3 protein.

v_call: TRBV24-1; j_call: TRBJ2-1; cdr3_aa: ATSDPPGGWQF
v_call: TRBV5-4; j_call: TRBJ2-2; cdr3_aa: ASSFWGQGSGELF
v_call: TRBV9; j_call: TRBJ1-5; cdr3_aa: ASSAGTNLGQPQH
v_call: TRBV28; j_call: TRBJ2-2; cdr3_aa: AIDLQGTGELF
v_call: TRBV11-2; j_call: TRBJ1-5; cdr3_aa: ASSLDLGQPQH
v_call: TRBV12-3/TRBV12-4; j_call: TRBJ1-6; cdr3_aa: ASRRGNSPLH
v_call: TRBV5-1; j_call: TRBJ1-5; cdr3_aa: ASSLGDRVGQPQH
v_call: TRBV10-3; j_call: TRBJ1-1; cdr3_aa: ATVLNTEAF
v_call: TRBV2; j_call: TRBJ2-7; cdr3_aa: ASSLVTTYEQY
v_call: TRBV12-2; j_call: TRBJ2-4; cdr3_aa: ASRLKPGQKNIQY
v_call: TRBV28; j_call: TRBJ2-1; cdr3_aa: ASSKGRGGYNEQF
v_call: TRBV7-9; j_call: TRBJ2-6; cdr3_aa: ASSLEGTGANVLT
v_call: TRBV9; j_call: TRBJ2-3; cdr3_aa: ASSVVGWQGSDTQY